The next 13 T cell receptor beta chains were all read from a single sample in a study of blood T cell repertoires in COVID-19. Assay: immunoSEQ multiplex PCR; the TCRdb copy retains only in-frame clones and omits some. The data hold 140,000 to 150,000 clones, with around 90% observed a single time. Sequences were obtained from peripheral blood. The origin of the receptors is a man in his sixties or seventies with acute or convalescent COVID-19.

The chain employs TRBV12-3 or TRBV12-4 and TRBJ2-1; D ambiguous. The CDR3 runs 11 residues. Trimming stripped 2 bases from V and 14 bases from J, with 10 bases between. CDR3 amino acids: CASSLRTKKFF. The CDR3 DNA is TGTGCCAGCAGTTTAAGAACAAAGAAGTTCTTC.

V usage is TRBV10-3 and J usage is TRBJ1-2, with TRBD1 identical over 11 bases. The CDR3 consists of 14 residues. J was trimmed by 3 bases and V by 11 bases; bases with no gene match: 8. The germline V gene has CDR1 ENHRY and CDR2 SYGVKD. CDR3 bases: TGTGCCTCCCGCTTGGGACAGGGGGACTATGGCTACACCTTC. It yields the protein CASRLGQGDYGYTF.

This chain connects TRBV6-5 to TRBJ2-7; 7 positions match TRBD1. The V and J ends lost 5 bases and 4 bases, in that order; junction bases with no gene match: 11. The CDR3 contains 15 residues. Germline-derived CDR1 and CDR2 are MNHEY and SVGAGI. The CDR3 DNA is TGTGCCAGCAGTCGTTACCGGGACAGTGGATACGAGCAGTACTTC. Its protein product is CASSRYRDSGYEQYF.

The V and J genes are TRBV6-6 and TRBJ2-4, with TRBD1 as a possible D gene (7 bases). V dropped 6 bases and J dropped 8 bases, with 14 bases sitting between them. The CDR3 is 13 residues long. Germline values: CDR1 MNHNY, CDR2 SVGAGI (reference sequence). For the CDR3, the DNA is TGTGCCAGCAGGCAGGGGGGTGGCGACATTCAGTACTTC. Amino acid sequence: CASRQGGGDIQYF.

J is TRBJ2-1 and V is TRBV4-1, with 11 bases aligning to TRBD2. CDR3 length: 16 residues. The germline CDR1 and CDR2 sequences are MGHRA and YSYEKL. The J segment lost 6 bases and the V segment lost 0 bases, leaving 4 bases of the junction unmatched. The CDR3 DNA reads TGCGCCAGCAGCCAAGAAAGAGGACTAGCGGGCAATGAGCAGTTCTTC. This gives the protein CASSQERGLAGNEQFF.

The chain employs TRBV27 and TRBJ2-3; TRBD1 matches 10 bases. Germline CDR1 MNHEY, CDR2 SMNVEV (reference sequence). There are 16 residues in the CDR3. V dropped 5 bases and J dropped 0; count of bases not matched to a gene: 5. The CDR3 reads CASSPTGGFSTDTQYF. CDR3 bases: TGTGCCAGCAGTCCGACAGGGGGCTTTAGCACAGATACGCAGTATTTT.

The chain carries TRBV6-5 and TRBJ1-2; D may be TRBD1 (6 bases). This CDR3 spans 14 amino acids. Germline V gene data show CDR1 as MNHEY and CDR2 as SVGAGI. Trimming left V 0 bases short and J 4 bases short, with 9 bases between. The CDR3 region has the DNA TGTGCCAGCAGTTACTCGAAGGGGGTCTATGGCTACACCTTC. This sequence encodes CASSYSKGVYGYTF.

The V call is TRBV5-8, the J call TRBJ1-2; D is unresolved. The CDR3 is 17 amino acids. Trimming left V 0 bases short and J 0 bases short, with 15 bases between. From germline, CDR1 is SGHTS and CDR2 YDEGEE. The CDR3 DNA follows: TGTGCCAGCAGCTTGGTTTTCGCCATGCTAACTAACTATGGCTACACCTTC. As protein: CASSLVFAMLTNYGYTF.

CDR3 amino acids: CASSGRETVQETQYF. The CDR3 DNA is TGTGCCAGCAGCGGAAGGGAGACGGTACAAGAGACCCAGTACTTC. V usage is TRBV2 and J usage is TRBJ2-5; possibly TRBD2 for D (5 bases). V was pared by 6 bases and J by 2 bases, with 16 bases between. The germline CDR1 and CDR2 sequences are SNHLY and FYNNEI. CDR3 length: 15 amino acids.

This chain links TRBV19 with TRBJ1-5, with TRBD1 matching over 10 bases. Germline V lookup: CDR1 LNHDA, CDR2 SQIVND (reference sequence). J lost 5 bases, V lost 5 bases, and 6 bases had no gene match. This CDR3 is 15 amino acids long. The CDR3: CASSGGGQGHQPQHF. As DNA, the CDR3 is TGTGCCAGTAGTGGTGGGGGACAGGGGCATCAGCCCCAGCATTTT. The full variable domain, in which reference TRBV19 and TRBJ1-5 provide the parts outside the CDR3, is DGGITQSPKYLFRKEGQNVTLSCEQNLNHDAMYWYRQDPGQGLRLIYYSQIVNDFQKGDIAEGYSVSREKKESFPLTVTSAQKNPTAFYLCASSGGGQGHQPQHFGDGTRLSIL.

The sample holds one count of this clone. The V call is TRBV14, the J call TRBJ1-4, with no clear D. V lost 0 bases to trimming and J lost 8 bases, with 13 bases between them. CDR1 is SGHDN and CDR2 is FVKESK in the germline V gene. The CDR3 has 15 amino acids. CDR3 loop: CASSQERRGGEKLFF. The DNA of the CDR3 is TGTGCCAGCAGCCAAGAGAGGAGAGGAGGCGAAAAACTGTTTTTT.

The table lists this clone with a few counts. The chain carries TRBV3-1 (or the pseudogene TRBV3-2) and TRBJ1-4; D remains ambiguous. V lost 3 bases to trimming and J lost 12 bases, with 14 bases between them. The CDR3 consists of 13 residues. CDR1 is LGHDT, CDR2 YNNKEL, per germline (reference sequence). CDR3 in DNA: TGTGCCAGCAGCCATCCCAAGACCGGGGAACTGTTTTTT. Translation: CASSHPKTGELFF.

The sample holds one count of this clone. The chain links TRBV6-1 to TRBJ2-1; D unresolved. Trimming took 2 bases from V and 5 from J, leaving 13 bases between them. Germline CDR1 and CDR2: MNHNS and SASEGT. There are 15 residues in the CDR3. CDR3 sequence: CASSERARTNNEQFF. The DNA of the CDR3 is TGTGCCAGCAGTGAACGTGCTAGAACAAACAATGAGCAGTTCTTC.